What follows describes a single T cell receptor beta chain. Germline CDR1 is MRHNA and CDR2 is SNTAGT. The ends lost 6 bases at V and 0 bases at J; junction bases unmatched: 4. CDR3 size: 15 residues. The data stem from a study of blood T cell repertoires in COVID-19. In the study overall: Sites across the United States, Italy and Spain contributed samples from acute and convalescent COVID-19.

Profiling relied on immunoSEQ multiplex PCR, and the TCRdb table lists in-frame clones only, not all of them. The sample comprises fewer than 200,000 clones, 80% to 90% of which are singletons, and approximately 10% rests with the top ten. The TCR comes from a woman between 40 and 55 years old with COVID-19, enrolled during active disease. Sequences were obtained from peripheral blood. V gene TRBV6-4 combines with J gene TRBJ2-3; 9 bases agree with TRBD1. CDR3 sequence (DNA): TGTGCCAGCAGCGAGACAGGGGGGAGCACAGATACGCAGTATTTT. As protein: CASSETGGSTDTQYF.